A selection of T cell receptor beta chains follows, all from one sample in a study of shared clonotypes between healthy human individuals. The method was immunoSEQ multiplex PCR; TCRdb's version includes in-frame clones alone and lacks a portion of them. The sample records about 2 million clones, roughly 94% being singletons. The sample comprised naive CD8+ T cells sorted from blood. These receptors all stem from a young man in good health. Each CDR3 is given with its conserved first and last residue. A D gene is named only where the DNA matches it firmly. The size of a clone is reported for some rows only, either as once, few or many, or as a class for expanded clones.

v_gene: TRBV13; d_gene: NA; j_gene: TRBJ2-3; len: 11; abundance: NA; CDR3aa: CASSLADTQYF; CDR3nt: TGTGCCAGCAGCTTAGCAGATACGCAGTATTTT
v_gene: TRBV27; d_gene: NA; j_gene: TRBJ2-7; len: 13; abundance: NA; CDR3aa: CASSAGTTYEQYF; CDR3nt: TGTGCCAGCAGCGCTGGGACCACCTACGAGCAGTACTTC
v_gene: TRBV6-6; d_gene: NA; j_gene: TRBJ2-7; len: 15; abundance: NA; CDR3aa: CASSSGQLSSYEQYF; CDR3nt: TGTGCCAGCAGTTCAGGGCAGCTCAGCTCCTACGAGCAGTACTTC
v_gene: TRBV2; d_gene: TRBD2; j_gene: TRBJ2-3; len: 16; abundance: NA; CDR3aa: CASSESLAGGTDTQYF; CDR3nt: TGTGCCAGCAGTGAATCGCTAGCGGGAGGGACAGATACGCAGTATTTT
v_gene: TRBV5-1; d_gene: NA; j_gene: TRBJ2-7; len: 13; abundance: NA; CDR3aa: CASSLALTYEQYF; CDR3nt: TGCGCCAGCAGCTTGGCTCTTACCTACGAGCAGTACTTC
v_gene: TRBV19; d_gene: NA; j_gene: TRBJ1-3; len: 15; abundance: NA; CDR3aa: CASSTSPGPGNTIYF; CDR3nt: TGTGCCAGTAGTACCTCCCCTGGGCCTGGAAACACCATATATTTT
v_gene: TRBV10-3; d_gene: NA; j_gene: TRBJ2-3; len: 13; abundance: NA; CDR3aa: CATRVIGTDTQYF; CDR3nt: TGTGCCACCAGGGTGATCGGCACAGATACGCAGTATTTT
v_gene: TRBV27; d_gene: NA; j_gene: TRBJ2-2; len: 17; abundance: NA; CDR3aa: CASSLGEDSANTGELFF; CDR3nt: TGTGCCAGCAGTTTAGGGGAGGACAGTGCGAACACCGGGGAGCTGTTTTTT
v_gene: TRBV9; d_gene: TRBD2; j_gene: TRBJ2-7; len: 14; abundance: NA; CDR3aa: CASSVGGVPYEQYF; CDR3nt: TGTGCCAGCAGCGTGGGAGGGGTGCCCTACGAGCAGTACTTC
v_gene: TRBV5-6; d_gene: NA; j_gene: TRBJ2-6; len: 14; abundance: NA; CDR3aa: CASSLSPGANVLTF; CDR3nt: TGTGCCAGCAGCTTGTCACCCGGGGCCAACGTCCTGACTTTC
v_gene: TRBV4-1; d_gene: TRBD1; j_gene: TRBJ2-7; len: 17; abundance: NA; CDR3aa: CASSQDLGQRFSYEQYF; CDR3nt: TGCGCCAGCAGCCAAGATCTGGGACAGAGGTTCTCCTACGAGCAGTACTTC
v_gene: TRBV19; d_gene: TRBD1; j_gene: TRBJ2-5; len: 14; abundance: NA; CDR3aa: CASSGTGKIETQYF; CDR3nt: TGTGCCAGTAGCGGGACAGGGAAAATAGAGACCCAGTACTTC
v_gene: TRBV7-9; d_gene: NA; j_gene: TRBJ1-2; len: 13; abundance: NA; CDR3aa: CASSFGDIYGYTF; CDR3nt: TGTGCCAGCAGCTTCGGGGACATCTATGGCTACACCTTC
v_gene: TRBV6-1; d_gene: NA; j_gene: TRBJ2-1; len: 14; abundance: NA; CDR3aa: CASTGTGAYNEQFF; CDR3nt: TGTGCCAGCACCGGGACTGGGGCCTACAATGAGCAGTTCTTC
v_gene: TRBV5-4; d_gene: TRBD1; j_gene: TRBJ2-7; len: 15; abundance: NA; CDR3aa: CASSSDRETYYEQYF; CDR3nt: TGTGCCAGCAGCTCGGACAGGGAAACCTACTACGAGCAGTACTTC
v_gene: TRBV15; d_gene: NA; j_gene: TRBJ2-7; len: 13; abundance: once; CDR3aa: CATSTGLSYEQYF; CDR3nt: TGTGCCACCAGCACAGGGTTAAGCTACGAGCAGTACTTC
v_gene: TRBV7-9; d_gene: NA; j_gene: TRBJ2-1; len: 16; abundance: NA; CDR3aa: CASSHTPTGGYNEQFF; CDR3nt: TGTGCCAGCAGCCACACGCCCACGGGTGGCTACAATGAGCAGTTCTTC
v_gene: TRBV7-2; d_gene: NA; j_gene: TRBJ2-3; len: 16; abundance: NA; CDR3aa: CASSTLGGVSTDTQYF; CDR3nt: TGTGCCAGCAGCACACTGGGGGGAGTAAGCACAGATACGCAGTATTTT
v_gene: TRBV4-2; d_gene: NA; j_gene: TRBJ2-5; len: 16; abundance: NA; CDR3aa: CASSQEWGAVQETQYF; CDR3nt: TGTGCCAGCAGCCAAGAGTGGGGGGCAGTCCAAGAGACCCAGTACTTC
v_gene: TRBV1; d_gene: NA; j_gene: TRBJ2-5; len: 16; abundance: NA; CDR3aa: CTSSQAPVAGKETQYF; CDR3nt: TGCACCAGCAGCCAAGCCCCCGTAGCGGGAAAAGAGACCCAGTACTTC
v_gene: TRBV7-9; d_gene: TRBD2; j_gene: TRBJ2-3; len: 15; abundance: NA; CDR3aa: CASSPGTSDGDTQYF; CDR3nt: TGTGCCAGCAGCCCCGGGACTAGCGACGGTGATACGCAGTATTTT
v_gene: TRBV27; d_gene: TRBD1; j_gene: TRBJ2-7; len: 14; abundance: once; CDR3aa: CASSYSTGGYEQYF; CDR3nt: TGTGCCAGCAGTTACTCGACAGGGGGCTACGAGCAGTACTTC
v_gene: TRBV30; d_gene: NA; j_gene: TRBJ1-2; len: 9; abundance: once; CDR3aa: CAWNYGYTF; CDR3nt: TGTGCCTGGAACTATGGCTACACCTTC
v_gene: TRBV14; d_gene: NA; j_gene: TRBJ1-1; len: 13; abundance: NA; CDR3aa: CASRDIMGTEAFF; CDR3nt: TGTGCCAGCAGGGACATCATGGGCACTGAAGCTTTCTTT
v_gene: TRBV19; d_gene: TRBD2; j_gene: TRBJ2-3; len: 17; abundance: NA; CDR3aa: CASSPSGRAPSTDTQYF; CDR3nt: TGTGCCAGTAGCCCTAGCGGGAGGGCCCCTAGCACAGATACGCAGTATTTT
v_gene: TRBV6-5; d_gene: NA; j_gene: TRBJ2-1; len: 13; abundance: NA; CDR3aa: CASSPGGYNEQFF; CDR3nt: TGTGCCAGCAGCCCCGGGGGATACAATGAGCAGTTCTTC
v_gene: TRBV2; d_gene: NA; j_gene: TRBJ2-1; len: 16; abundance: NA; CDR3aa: CASSGQEVSSYNEQFF; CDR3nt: TGTGCCAGCAGTGGTCAAGAGGTGAGCTCCTACAATGAGCAGTTCTTC
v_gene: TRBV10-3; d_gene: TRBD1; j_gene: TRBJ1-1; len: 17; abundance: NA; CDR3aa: CAISQDRGVYMNTEAFF; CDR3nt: TGTGCCATCAGCCAGGACAGGGGGGTTTACATGAACACTGAAGCTTTCTTT